This TCR beta chain was profiled in a study of PD-1 blockade in mismatch repair-deficient tumors. TCR sequencing covered a few patients who responded to pembrolizumab. Germline V gene lookup returns CDR1 MNHNY and CDR2 SVGAGI (reference sequence). This CDR3 comprises 14 residues. V shed 5 bases and J 2 bases; nucleotides not matched to a gene: 6. Data came from immunoSEQ multiplex PCR; TCRdb stores just in-frame clones and leaves some out. The data show about 120,000 clones, roughly nine tenths seen once. This specimen was peripheral blood, taken 44 weeks after starting pembrolizumab. This receptor was identified in an adult with mismatch repair-deficient cancer. The V call is TRBV6-6, the J call TRBJ2-7; 7 positions agree with TRBD1. The CDR3: CASSIDRDTYEQYF. CDR3 coding DNA: TGTGCCAGCAGTATAGACAGGGACACCTACGAGCAGTACTTC.